The 26 T cell receptor beta chains below all came from one sample that was sequenced in a study of patients and donors after allogeneic stem cell transplantation. TCRdb redid the calling of the RT-PCR reads with MiXCR, one entry per CDR3 protein. The sample lists tens of thousands of distinct CDR3 sequences; about 8% were seen once. Sequencing was carried out using blood, either unsorted or a sorted T cell fraction (not recorded which). These receptors were taken from a human donor who was either an allogeneic HSCT recipient or a stem cell or donor lymphocyte infusion donor (not recorded which). It is not recorded whose cells these are; they may come from a transplant donor.

This clonotype has at least ten counts. The V gene is TRBV5-4, the J gene TRBJ1-2, with D possibly TRBD1 on 5 matching bases. V lost 5 bases to trimming and J lost 0 bases, with 14 bases between them. CDR3 size: 15 residues. The germline CDR1 and CDR2 sequences are SGHNT and YYREEE (reference sequence). This CDR3 reads CASSTGQPTNYGYTF. The CDR3 DNA reads as TGTGCCAGCAGTACGGGGCAGCCGACTAACTATGGCTACACCTTC.

This clonotype showed up many times. The chain employs TRBV12-3 or TRBV12-4 and TRBJ2-3; a weak D match, TRBD2 (6 bases). V was shortened by 5 bases and J by 0 bases, with 15 bases between the two germline ends. This CDR3 comprises 16 residues. CDR3 in amino acids: CASSPLSGASTDTQYF. CDR3 coding DNA: TGTGCCAGCAGTCCCCTTAGCGGAGCTAGCACAGATACGCAGTATTTT.

This clonotype was counted ten times or more. The V and J genes are TRBV7-9 and TRBJ1-5, with TRBD1 matching 12 bases. The CDR3 loop spans 16 amino acids. Trimming removed 5 bases from V and 4 bases from J; junction bases left unmatched: 6. Germline values: CDR1 SEHNR, CDR2 FQNEAQ (reference sequence). CDR3 region: CASSPKGQGANQPQHF. The CDR3 DNA follows: TGTGCCAGCAGCCCGAAGGGACAGGGGGCGAATCAGCCCCAGCATTTT.

This clonotype was picked up many times. The chain employs TRBV12-3 or TRBV12-4 and TRBJ1-1, with a possible D match to TRBD1 (5 bases). The ends were cut back, 7 bases at V and 4 bases at J, with 16 bases in the middle. The CDR3 runs 14 residues. For the CDR3, the DNA is TGTGCCAGCACCCCGGGAGGGGTGACCACTGAAGCTTTCTTT. As protein: CASTPGGVTTEAFF.

This clonotype was recorded at least ten times. The CDR3 sequence: CASSPGEYGYTF. CDR3 nucleotide sequence: TGTGCCAGCTCACCAGGGGAGTACGGCTACACCTTC. The V gene is TRBV18, the J gene TRBJ1-2; D unclear. The CDR3 is made up of 12 amino acids. V was clipped by 2 bases and J by 8 bases, with 9 bases between them. In germline, CDR1 is KGHSH, CDR2 LQKENI.

This clonotype was counted many times. The J gene is TRBJ1-2, the V gene TRBV19; D call uncertain. Germline CDR1 LNHDA, CDR2 SQIVND (reference sequence). With 5 bases removed from V and 8 bases from J, the gap between germline ends came to 18 bases. This CDR3 is 14 amino acids long. CDR3 nucleotides: TGTGCCAGTAGTTCCGACCGGGCCTTGAGGGGCTACACCTTC. Amino acid sequence: CASSSDRALRGYTF.

The chain recombines TRBV20-1 with TRBJ1-2; 10 bases fit TRBD1. Germline CDR1 and CDR2: DFQATT and SNEGSKA (reference sequence). Trimming cost V 3 bases and J 7 bases; bases outside gene matches: 2. The CDR3 is made up of 12 amino acids. The CDR3 protein is CSASDRGLGYTF. For the CDR3, the DNA is TGCAGTGCTAGTGACAGGGGGCTTGGCTACACCTTC.

The rearrangement links TRBV7-9 to TRBJ2-1; a weak D match, TRBD2 (7 bases). The germline V gene encodes CDR1 SEHNR and CDR2 FQNEAQ (reference sequence). Trimming shortened V by 0 bases and J by 5 bases, and 11 bases separated the two germline ends. This CDR3 spans 15 amino acids. CDR3 bases: TGTGCCAGCAGCTTAGCAGGGGGGGCAGACAATGAGCAGTTCTTC. Its protein is CASSLAGGADNEQFF.

Only a few counts were recorded for this clonotype. V is TRBV5-1 and J is TRBJ1-1; D might be TRBD1 (5 bases). The germline V gene encodes CDR1 SGHRS and CDR2 YFSETQ. This CDR3 comprises 14 residues. V lost 5 bases and J 4 bases, leaving 15 bases between the germline ends. CDR3 coding DNA: TGCGCCAGCAGTCCCGCGGGACCCGGCACTGAAGCTTTCTTT. Amino acids: CASSPAGPGTEAFF.

The rearrangement uses TRBV7-8 and TRBJ1-2; no clear D gene. The CDR3 is 14 residues long. Trimming removed 0 bases from V and 7 bases from J, with 12 bases in between. The germline V gene has CDR1 SGHVS and CDR2 FQNEAQ. The CDR3 coding sequence is TGTGCCAGCAGCTTAGCTCTCCGGGGTGGTGGCTACACCTTC. It codes for CASSLALRGGGYTF.

This clonotype was seen more than once but under ten times. The chain recombines TRBV7-9 with TRBJ2-7, with TRBD1 matching 10 bases. The germline CDR1 and CDR2 sequences are SEHNR and FQNEAQ (reference sequence). The CDR3 totals 13 residues. V shed 6 bases and J 5 bases; nucleotides not matched to a gene: 4. The CDR3 DNA reads TGTGCCAGCAGGAGACAGGGGGCGGACGAGCAGTACTTC. Encoded protein: CASRRQGADEQYF.

This clonotype was seen ten or more times. This chain links TRBV6-1 with TRBJ2-1; weak D call: TRBD2 (6 bases). Germline V CDR1 and CDR2: MNHNS, SASEGT. V dropped 5 bases and J dropped 7 bases, with 15 bases sitting between them. This CDR3 contains 14 residues. This CDR3 reads CASSTGVPPNEQFF. The CDR3 DNA reads as TGTGCCAGCAGTACGGGGGTTCCCCCTAATGAGCAGTTCTTC.

Only a few counts were recorded for this clonotype. This chain uses TRBV2 with TRBJ2-2; 8 nucleotides agree with TRBD1. Trimming cost V 8 bases and J 6 bases; bases outside gene matches: 11. This CDR3 has 15 amino acids. Looked up from germline, CDR1 is SNHLY and CDR2 is FYNNEI. Written as DNA, the CDR3 is TGTGCCAGCTGGAGGACAGGGATAGTCGCCGGGGAGCTGTTTTTT. It specifies CASWRTGIVAGELFF.

This clonotype is medium-sized. The rearrangement joins TRBV12-3 or TRBV12-4 to TRBJ1-4, with D unresolved. The CDR3 has 14 residues. V lost 3 bases to trimming and J lost 3 bases, with 8 bases between them. CDR3 sequence: CASSFRRANEKLFF. The CDR3 DNA reads as TGTGCCAGCAGTTTTAGAAGAGCTAATGAAAAACTGTTTTTT.

This clonotype was recorded at least ten times. This chain links TRBV24-1 with TRBJ2-1; 7 nucleotides line up with TRBD2. Trimming removed 5 bases from V and 0 bases from J; junction bases left unmatched: 6. The CDR3 runs to 16 residues. Looked up from germline, CDR1 is KGHDR and CDR2 is SFDVKD. CDR3 DNA sequence: TGTGCCACCAGTGGACTAGCTGCGAGCTCCTACAATGAGCAGTTCTTC. It yields the protein CATSGLAASSYNEQFF.

V usage is TRBV30 and J usage is TRBJ2-3; D unresolved. CDR3 size: 16 residues. From germline, CDR1 is GTSNPN and CDR2 SVGIG (reference sequence). V lost 0 bases and J lost 1, with 14 bases in between. The CDR3, as DNA: TGTGCCTGGAGTGTTCATAGGCTAGAAGGCACAGATACGCAGTATTTT. Translation gives CAWSVHRLEGTDTQYF.

The sample holds many counts of this clonotype. The gene calls are TRBV7-9 and TRBJ1-3; D gene ambiguous. This CDR3 is built from 15 residues. CDR1 and CDR2 from the germline V gene are SEHNR and FQNEAQ (reference sequence). V was cut by 5 bases and J by 0 bases, with 11 bases left in between. The chain's CDR3 is CASSPPVRSGNTIYF. Written as DNA, the CDR3 is TGTGCCAGCAGCCCACCAGTGCGCTCTGGAAACACCATATATTTT.

There are many counts of this clonotype. The chain couples TRBV18 to TRBJ1-4; D is undetermined. The CDR3 length is 16 residues. V was shortened by 3 bases and J by 7 bases, with 18 bases between the two germline ends. Germline V gene lookup returns CDR1 KGHSH and CDR2 LQKENI. The DNA for the CDR3 is TGTGCCAGCTCACCGAGGACGACCGCTCGGGGTGAAAAACTGTTTTTT. Amino acid sequence: CASSPRTTARGEKLFF.

This clonotype has a count of ten or more. At one end, the junction sequence differs from germline, possibly due to a read error. This chain connects TRBV20-1 to TRBJ2-1; 10 bases agree with TRBD2. Germline-derived CDR1 and CDR2 are DFQATT and SNEGSKA (reference sequence). This CDR3 comprises 15 residues. CDR3 in amino acids: CSTSGVAFSYNEQFF. CDR3 bases: TGCAGTACTAGCGGGGTAGCATTCTCCTACAATGAGCAGTTCTTC.

In its sample, this clonotype was seen many times. The chain recombines TRBV4-1 with TRBJ1-2; 11 bases are shared with TRBD1. CDR3 length equals 18 residues. The J segment lost 4 bases and the V segment lost 3 bases, leaving 13 bases of the junction unmatched. Germline CDR1 and CDR2: MGHRA and YSYEKL. Here the CDR3 DNA reads TGCGCCAGCAGCCAGGTCCCGGGACAGGGGGGCAATCGCTATGGCTACACCTTC. Translation: CASSQVPGQGGNRYGYTF.

This clonotype has only a few counts. V is TRBV5-1 and J is TRBJ2-6, with 7 bases identical to TRBD1. CDR3 length equals 17 residues. Looked up from germline, CDR1 is SGHRS and CDR2 is YFSETQ. J was trimmed by 1 base and V by 4 bases; bases with no gene match: 8. The CDR3 is CASSPLPQGSGANVLTF. CDR3 nucleotides: TGCGCCAGCAGCCCCTTACCACAGGGGTCTGGGGCCAACGTCCTGACTTTC.

This clonotype was picked up many times. The J gene is TRBJ2-3, the V gene TRBV7-9; 7 bases are a match to TRBD1. The CDR3 is 16 residues long. From germline, CDR1 is SEHNR and CDR2 FQNEAQ (reference sequence). V gave up 6 bases and J gave up 4 bases; unmatched junction bases: 13. The CDR3 spells CASRQGTPQGADTQYF. CDR3 sequence (DNA): TGTGCCAGCAGGCAAGGGACACCCCAGGGGGCAGATACGCAGTATTTT. The whole variable domain, remainder taken from reference TRBV7-9 and TRBJ2-3, is DTGVSQNPRHKITKRGQNVTFRCDPISEHNRLYWYRQTLGQGPEFLTYFQNEAQLEKSRLLSDRFSAERPKGSFSTLEIQRTEQGDSAMYLCASRQGTPQGADTQYFGPGTRLTVL.

The chain links TRBV19 to TRBJ1-1; 10 bases match TRBD1. The CDR3 consists of 13 residues. V trimming: 6 bases; J trimming: 9 bases; junction bases outside the gene matches: 7. In germline, CDR1 is LNHDA, CDR2 SQIVND (reference sequence). CDR3 nucleotide sequence: TGTGCCAGTAGGACAGGGGGCATCTCGCAAGCTTTCTTT. Translating it yields CASRTGGISQAFF.

Here the CDR3 DNA reads TGTGCCAGCAGCCAAGGGCTAGCGGGAGGTGAGGAGACCCAGTACTTC. Translating gives CASSQGLAGGEETQYF. The chain links TRBV3-1 to TRBJ2-5; 11 bases map to TRBD2. Germline trimming cut 1 base from V and 5 bases from J; bases unmatched to any gene: 6. Germline CDR1 and CDR2: LGHDT and YNNKEL (reference sequence). The CDR3 extends over 16 amino acids.

This clonotype has ten or more counts. The chain carries TRBV9 and TRBJ1-1; D ambiguous. Germline lookup yields CDR1 SGDLS and CDR2 YYNGEE. This CDR3 spans 14 amino acids. V lost 0 bases, J lost 0 bases, and 6 bases lay in between. The CDR3: CASSVGSLNTEAFF. Here the CDR3 DNA reads TGTGCCAGCAGCGTAGGGTCCCTGAACACTGAAGCTTTCTTT.

This clonotype was seen a few times. V and J are TRBV15 and TRBJ2-5; D may be TRBD2 (7 bases). V was pared by 0 bases and J by 4 bases, with 12 bases between. Germline V gives CDR1 LNHNV, CDR2 YYDKDF (reference sequence). CDR3 length equals 15 residues. This CDR3 is CATSRELGGAETQYF. In DNA form, the CDR3 reads TGTGCCACCAGCAGAGAGTTAGGGGGGGCAGAGACCCAGTACTTC.